Following are 2 T cell receptor beta chains from one sample sequenced in a study of T cells after yellow fever vaccination. Each CDR3 protein is one row after TCRdb ran MiXCR on the 5' RACE reads. The table has under 300,000 distinct CDR3 sequences, around 6.7% seen once. The sequences come from CD4+ T cells sorted from PBMCs, collected on the day of the yellow fever booster vaccination. The receptors derive from a young man who received the YFV17D yellow fever vaccine.

Details on this clonotype: A much more abundant neighbour one base away suggests this may be a read error. CDR3 amino acids: CARSQAYYEQYF. Here the CDR3 DNA reads TGTGCCCGCAGTCAAGCCTACTACGAGCAGTACTTC. The rearrangement links TRBV28 to TRBJ2-7; no firm D call. Germline CDR1 reads MDHEN; CDR2 reads SYDVKM. CDR3 size: 12 residues.

This clonotype was recorded a few times. This chain connects TRBV29-1 to TRBJ2-2; D gene ambiguous. Trimming left V 0 bases short and J 1 base short, with 12 bases between. CDR3 size: 16 residues. Looked up from germline, CDR1 is SQVTM and CDR2 is ANQGSEA. The CDR3 coding sequence is TGCAGCGTTGAAGATCCACACCTATTGAACACCGGGGAGCTGTTTTTT. It translates to CSVEDPHLLNTGELFF.